This T cell receptor beta chain was retrieved from a study of shared clonotypes between healthy human individuals. On this clone itself: What it binds is unknown.

Each donor was a Caucasian adult residing in Nashville, Tennessee. Generated by immunoSEQ multiplex PCR, the TCRdb table keeps only in-frame clones and is missing some. The sample carries about 2.4 million clones, around 90% recorded once. Study-wide findings and caveats: Large depth notwithstanding, sorted-subset sequencing proved incomplete by rarefaction.

The receptor's source is a man aged 18 to 29 in good health. Material for sequencing was naive CD4+ T cells sorted from blood. Sample subset: CD45RA+ positively selected.

The CDR3 protein is CASSSNGLAGTSGANVLTF. CDR3 sequence (DNA): TGCGCCAGCAGCTCGAATGGACTAGCGGGAACTTCTGGGGCCAACGTCCTGACTTTC. The chain is built from TRBV5-1 and TRBJ2-6; 12 nucleotides line up with TRBD2. Trimming removed 3 bases from V and 1 base from J; junction bases left unmatched: 8. Germline lookup yields CDR1 SGHRS and CDR2 YFSETQ. This CDR3 is 19 amino acids long.